This TCR beta chain appears in the sequencing data of a study of CD8+ T cells in alopecia areata. The sample's treatment: oral pan-JAK inhibitor, 5-10 mg twice daily. Extracted RNA was reverse transcribed into cDNA, the sequencing template. Produced via immunoSEQ multiplex PCR; TCRdb's table is partial and in-frame only. The profile covers 200,000 or so clones, with around two fifths appearing a single time and 0.4% to 0.55% taken by the ten largest. This clone was seen once. As yet, its antigen is unknown. CDR1 is SGHRS, CDR2 YFSETQ, per germline. The CDR3 extends over 13 amino acids. With 4 bases removed from V and 5 bases from J, the gap between germline ends came to 12 bases. Findings and limits, study-wide: Baseline CD8+ expansion's link to response remains uncertain, as there was one nonresponder. Sharing of TCR sequences between patients (possibly for HLA-related reasons) was less clear than in mice.

This material consisted of CD4+ T cells sorted from blood, taken at week 34, from a patient treated with tofacitinib. The clonotype comes from a human donor with alopecia areata. The rearrangement uses TRBV5-1 and TRBJ1-2; the D is unclear. This CDR3 is CASSPPNSYGYTF. CDR3 in DNA: TGCGCCAGCAGCCCGCCAAACTCGTATGGCTACACCTTC.